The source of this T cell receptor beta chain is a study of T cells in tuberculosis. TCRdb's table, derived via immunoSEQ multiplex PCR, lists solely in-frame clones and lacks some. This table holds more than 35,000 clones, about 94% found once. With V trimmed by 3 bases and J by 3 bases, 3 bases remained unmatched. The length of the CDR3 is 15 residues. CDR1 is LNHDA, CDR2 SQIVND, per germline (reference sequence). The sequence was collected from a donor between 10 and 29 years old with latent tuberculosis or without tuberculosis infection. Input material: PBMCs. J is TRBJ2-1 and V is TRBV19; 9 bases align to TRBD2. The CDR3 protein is CASSMVSGGYNEQFF. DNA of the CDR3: TGTGCCAGTAGTATGGTTAGCGGGGGCTACAATGAGCAGTTCTTC.